A single sample gave rise to the 16 T cell receptor beta chains below, sequenced in a study of graft-versus-host responses after intestinal transplantation. These TCRs' antigens remain unknown. Some clones are missing from TCRdb's copy, which holds only in-frame ones; the method was immunoSEQ multiplex PCR. The data show 75,000 to 100,000 clones, about 94% seen once. Source: unstimulated CD4+ T cells sorted from spleen or lymph node cells, taken before intestinal transplant. The receptors here all came from a human donor who received an intestinal transplant.

The chain employs TRBV5-1 and TRBJ2-3; D ambiguous. V dropped 0 bases and J dropped 4 bases, with 6 bases sitting between them. CDR1 is SGHRS and CDR2 is YFSETQ in the germline V gene. The CDR3 is 13 residues long. CDR3 amino acids: CASSLVHADTQYF. Here the CDR3 DNA reads TGCGCCAGCAGCTTGGTTCATGCAGATACGCAGTATTTT.

This clone was seen only once. The chain carries TRBV23-1 and TRBJ1-5, with 7 nucleotides matching TRBD1. TRBV23-1 belongs to the ORF category, with a function that is uncertain. Unmatched junction bases numbered 1, after V lost 4 bases and J lost 4 bases. The CDR3 consists of 13 residues. As DNA, the CDR3 is TGCGCCAGCAGTCTGGGACAGAATCAGCCCCAGCATTTT. It specifies CASSLGQNQPQHF.

The CDR3 reads CASSPPGQYTYEQYF. The CDR3 DNA reads as TGTGCCAGCTCACCCCCGGGACAGTACACCTACGAGCAGTACTTC. This rearrangement joins TRBV18 to TRBJ2-7, with TRBD1 matching 7 bases. Germline V gene data show CDR1 as KGHSH and CDR2 as LQKENI. V shed 3 bases, J shed 2 bases, and the junction held 7 bases outside the gene matches. The CDR3 has 15 amino acids.

The chain employs TRBV15 and TRBJ2-7, with D possibly TRBD1 on 6 matching bases. Trimming took off 5 bases at V and 0 bases at J, with 11 bases between the two ends. This CDR3 is built from 14 residues. CDR1 is LNHNV, CDR2 YYDKDF, per germline (reference sequence). The CDR3 loop reads CATSRDTSSYEQYF. The CDR3 region has the DNA TGTGCCACCAGCCGGGACACTAGCTCCTACGAGCAGTACTTC.

The gene calls are TRBV7-2 and TRBJ2-3, with D perhaps matching TRBD2 (6 bases). Germline CDR1 and CDR2: SGHTA and FQGNSA. Trimming removed 1 base at V and 1 base at J, with 9 bases between. The CDR3 has 15 residues. CDR3 DNA: TGTGCCAGCAGCTTAGTGGGCGGGGGCACAGATACGCAGTATTTT. This codes for CASSLVGGGTDTQYF.

The V and J genes are TRBV4-3 and TRBJ2-1, with 11 bases identical to TRBD2. CDR1 is LGHNA and CDR2 is YSLEER in the germline V gene. This CDR3 comprises 20 residues. The V and J ends lost 0 bases and 0 bases, in that order; junction bases with no gene match: 10. The CDR3 sequence: CASSQDTASGGLSSYNEQFF. CDR3 nucleotides: TGCGCCAGCAGCCAAGATACGGCTAGCGGGGGGCTGAGCTCCTACAATGAGCAGTTCTTC.

The rearrangement uses TRBV27 and TRBJ1-2, with unresolved D. This CDR3 is built from 16 residues. Trimming took 0 bases from V and 5 from J, leaving 16 bases between them. Germline V gives CDR1 MNHEY, CDR2 SMNVEV (reference sequence). CDR3 protein: CASSLSLPRLEYGYTF. In DNA, the CDR3 is TGTGCCAGCAGTTTATCTCTCCCCAGGCTTGAGTATGGCTACACCTTC.

The genes are TRBV10-3 and TRBJ2-3, with 7 bases matching TRBD2. The ends lost 8 bases at V and 12 bases at J; junction bases unmatched: 5. Germline V lookup: CDR1 ENHRY, CDR2 SYGVKD. The CDR3 covers 10 residues. The CDR3 spells CAIGTTYQYF. In DNA form, the CDR3 reads TGTGCCATCGGGACTACGTATCAGTATTTT.

The chain carries TRBV5-1 and TRBJ2-1, with 9 bases identical to TRBD2. Trimming cost V 4 bases and J 9 bases; bases outside gene matches: 11. Germline V gene data show CDR1 as SGHRS and CDR2 as YFSETQ. The CDR3 length is 15 residues. For the CDR3, the DNA is TGCGCCAGCAGCCCGTGGTTAGCGGGAGACGGTGAGCAGTTCTTC. This translates into CASSPWLAGDGEQFF.

This chain connects TRBV4-1 to TRBJ1-2, with D possibly matching TRBD1 (6 bases). CDR3 length equals 18 residues. V dropped 0 bases and J dropped 11 bases, with 28 bases sitting between them. In germline, CDR1 is MGHRA, CDR2 YSYEKL. CDR3 nucleotides: TGCGCCAGCAGCCAAGAAAGGGGGGGGACGCCCGGGACTGAGTGGTACACCTTC. This encodes CASSQERGGTPGTEWYTF.

This sequence joins TRBV6-5 and TRBJ2-1, with TRBD2 as a possible D gene (5 bases). CDR3 length: 14 amino acids. Trimming removed 8 bases from V and 1 base from J, with 12 bases in between. CDR1 and CDR2 from the germline V gene are MNHEY and SVGAGI. CDR3 nucleotide sequence: TGTGCCAGCCAAATCCGGGGTTCCTACAATGAGCAGTTCTTC. It translates to CASQIRGSYNEQFF.

This clone was seen once. The V gene is TRBV19, the J gene TRBJ1-4, with TRBD1 matching over 7 bases. Per the germline V gene, CDR1 is LNHDA and CDR2 is SQIVND (reference sequence). The CDR3 consists of 14 residues. V lost 6 bases and J lost 10; bases outside the gene matches: 11. The chain's CDR3 is CASSQGGLSGKLFF. Here the CDR3 DNA reads TGTGCCAGTAGCCAGGGGGGACTTAGTGGAAAACTGTTTTTT.

This chain joins TRBV7-2 and TRBJ1-2; D unresolved. Per germline, CDR1 SGHTA and CDR2 FQGNSA. The CDR3 covers 15 residues. V dropped 8 bases and J dropped 5 bases, with 21 bases sitting between them. The CDR3 sequence: CASGAGLRTQYGYTF. The DNA of the CDR3 is TGTGCCAGCGGCGCTGGACTGCGCACCCAATATGGCTACACCTTC.

The chain joins TRBV28 to TRBJ1-2, with 7 bases matching TRBD1. The CDR3 spans 13 residues. V shed 3 bases, J shed 8 bases, and the junction held 6 bases outside the gene matches. Germline lookup yields CDR1 MDHEN and CDR2 SYDVKM. CDR3 amino acids: CASSFRQGGGYTF. The CDR3 coding sequence is TGTGCCAGCAGTTTCCGACAGGGAGGCGGCTACACCTTC.

The V call is TRBV9, the J call TRBJ2-3, with 12 bases aligning to TRBD2. J was trimmed by 5 bases and V by 3 bases; bases with no gene match: 1. The CDR3 covers 14 residues. The germline V gene encodes CDR1 SGDLS and CDR2 YYNGEE. The CDR3 DNA is TGTGCCAGCAGCGCTAGCGGGAGGGTAGATACGCAGTATTTT. Translating it yields CASSASGRVDTQYF.

V gene TRBV9 combines with J gene TRBJ1-2; 9 bases agree with TRBD1. Per germline, CDR1 SGDLS and CDR2 YYNGEE. CDR3 length: 15 residues. V shed 0 bases and J 5 bases; nucleotides not matched to a gene: 5. DNA for the CDR3: TGTGCCAGCAGCGTAGGGGACAGGGTCTATTATGGCTACACCTTC. Translating gives CASSVGDRVYYGYTF. The full variable domain, with the rest looked up from reference TRBV9 and TRBJ1-2, is DSGVTQTPKHLITATGQRVTLRCSPRSGDLSVYWYQQSLDQGLQFLIQYYNGEERAKGNILERFSAQQFPDLHSELNLSSLELGDSALYFCASSVGDRVYYGYTFGSGTRLTVV.